This T cell receptor beta chain was found in a study of blood T cells in healthy people across ages. Study observations and caveats: In long-lived donors, naive CD4+ cell counts and diversity exceeded those of aged donors.

Researchers collected 9 to 10 milliliters of peripheral blood from every single donor. The CDR3 sequence is 14 residues long. V was pared by 3 bases and J by 2 bases, with 2 bases of the junction left unmatched. Looked up from germline, CDR1 is SGHTA and CDR2 is FQGTGA. The second PCR ran roughly 6 to 11 cycles with a sample-barcoded 5' primer and J-beta primers. TCRdb called the 5' RACE reads again in MiXCR, with one record for every CDR3 protein. The repertoire holds over 600,000 distinct CDR3 sequences, approximately 21% seen once, with roughly 3.7% in the top ten. This clonotype was counted a few times. Antigen: not known.

The V gene is TRBV7-3, the J gene TRBJ2-3; 7 nucleotides align to TRBD1. This TCR came from a man aged 65 to 85 in good health. The sequenced sample consisted of blood. CDR3 bases: TGTGCCAGCAGCTTGGACAGGCACACAGATACGCAGTATTTT. Amino acid sequence: CASSLDRHTDTQYF.